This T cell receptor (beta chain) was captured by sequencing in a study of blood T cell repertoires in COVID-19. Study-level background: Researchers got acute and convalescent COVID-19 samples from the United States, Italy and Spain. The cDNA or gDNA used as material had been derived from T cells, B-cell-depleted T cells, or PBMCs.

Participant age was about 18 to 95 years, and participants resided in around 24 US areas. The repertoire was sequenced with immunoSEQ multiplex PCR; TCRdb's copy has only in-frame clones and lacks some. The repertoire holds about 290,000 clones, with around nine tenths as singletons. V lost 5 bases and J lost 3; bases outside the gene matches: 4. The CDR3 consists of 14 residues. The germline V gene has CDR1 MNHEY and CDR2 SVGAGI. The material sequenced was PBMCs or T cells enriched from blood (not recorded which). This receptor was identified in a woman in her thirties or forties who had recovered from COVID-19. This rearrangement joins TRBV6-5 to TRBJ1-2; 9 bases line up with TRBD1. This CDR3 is CASSNRGRDYGYTF. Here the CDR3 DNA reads TGTGCCAGCAGTAACAGGGGGCGCGACTATGGCTACACCTTC.